The 25 T cell receptor beta chains listed next were all sequenced from one sample in a study of blood T cell repertoires in COVID-19 (dated by TCRdb to the early 2020s). Library generation was performed with the immunoSEQ multiplex PCR assay. In its TCRdb copy, this immuneACCESS table keeps in-frame sequences only and misses some clones. Where compared with another copy, unresolved V genes explain less than half of these, and the others have no known cause. This sample is represented by more than 95,000 clones; approximately 80% of them were singletons. The ten largest make up 13% of the sample. Sequenced input: peripheral blood. These receptors were taken from a human donor in a cohort sampled during active or convalescent COVID-19.

V gene TRBV29-1 combines with J gene TRBJ2-1; 10 bases fit TRBD2. In germline, CDR1 is SQVTM, CDR2 ANQGSEA. Trimming took 6 bases from V and 9 from J; bases not matched to a gene: 11. The CDR3 runs to 14 residues. CDR3 residues: CSVVERGGRGEQFF. Here the CDR3 DNA reads TGCAGCGTCGTCGAGCGGGGGGGCCGGGGTGAGCAGTTCTTC.

The chain uses TRBV19 and TRBJ1-5; D not certain. Germline V lookup: CDR1 LNHDA, CDR2 SQIVND (reference sequence). V lost 3 bases and J 4 bases, leaving 22 bases between the germline ends. CDR3 length: 18 amino acids. The chain's CDR3 is CASSISGPGMDLNQPQHF. The CDR3 DNA reads TGTGCCAGTAGTATTTCGGGTCCGGGGATGGACTTGAATCAGCCCCAGCATTTT.

The gene calls are TRBV14 and TRBJ1-1, with no clear D. There are 11 residues in the CDR3. Germline CDR1 and CDR2: SGHDN and FVKESK. The ends were cut back, 4 bases at V and 11 bases at J, with 11 bases in the middle. The CDR3 protein is CASSPREEAFF. As DNA, the CDR3 is TGTGCCAGCAGCCCGCGTGAGGAGGCTTTCTTT.

The chain uses TRBV5-1 and TRBJ1-1; D remains ambiguous. The length of the CDR3 is 13 residues. V dropped 1 base and J dropped 0 bases, with 4 bases sitting between them. Germline V gene lookup returns CDR1 SGHRS and CDR2 YFSETQ. CDR3 nucleotides: TGCGCCAGCAGCTTGACGGTGAACACTGAAGCTTTCTTT. This sequence encodes CASSLTVNTEAFF.

The rearrangement uses TRBV6-1 and TRBJ2-1; D is perhaps TRBD2 (6 bases). V gave up 2 bases and J gave up 0 bases, with 14 bases separating them. Germline V gene sequence: CDR1 MNHNS, CDR2 SASEGT. The CDR3 contains 17 residues. For the CDR3, the DNA is TGTGCCAGCAGTGAATTCGGCGGGGCCAGCTCCTACAATGAGCAGTTCTTC. Protein sequence: CASSEFGGASSYNEQFF.

This clone was counted between two and nine times. The genes are TRBV19 and TRBJ2-1; TRBD2 aligns across 13 bases. CDR1 is LNHDA, CDR2 SQIVND, per germline (reference sequence). V lost 4 bases, J lost 2 bases, and 5 bases stayed unmatched. The CDR3 covers 17 residues. The CDR3 loop is CASSTGLAGAAYNEQFF. CDR3 bases: TGTGCCAGTAGTACCGGACTAGCGGGGGCCGCCTACAATGAGCAGTTCTTC.

The chain uses TRBV4-3 and TRBJ1-1; D is ambiguous. The length of the CDR3 is 14 residues. V was shortened by 4 bases and J by 1 base, with 10 bases between the two germline ends. Per the germline V gene, CDR1 is LGHNA and CDR2 is YSLEER. CDR3 DNA: TGCGCCAGCAGCCCAAGTTGGCAGAACACTGAAGCTTTCTTT. Residues: CASSPSWQNTEAFF.

The chain recombines TRBV9 with TRBJ2-3; a weak D match, TRBD2 (7 bases). CDR1 and CDR2 (germline): SGDLS, YYNGEE. This CDR3 region has 17 residues. Trimming stripped 3 bases from V and 3 bases from J, with 20 bases between. The CDR3 region is CASSGWGRGGRTDTQYF. The CDR3 DNA sequence: TGTGCCAGCAGCGGGTGGGGGAGGGGGGGCCGTACAGATACGCAGTATTTT.

V usage is TRBV6-5 and J usage is TRBJ1-1, with 12 bases identical to TRBD1. The junction had 7 bases not matched to a gene; V was cut back by 6 bases and J by 8 bases. There are 14 residues in the CDR3. Germline assignment: CDR1 MNHEY and CDR2 SVGAGI. The CDR3 nucleotides are TGTGCCAGCAGCCCCCGGGACAGGGGGCGCGAAGCTTTCTTT. Amino acids: CASSPRDRGREAFF.

CDR3 sequence (DNA): TGTGCCAGCCAAAGGCGGGGGGGCACAGATACGCAGTATTTT. This translates into CASQRRGGTDTQYF. The chain couples TRBV7-3 to TRBJ2-3; 8 bases fit TRBD2. V lost 8 bases, J lost 1 base, and 5 bases stayed unmatched. The CDR3 spans 14 residues. Germline loops: CDR1 SGHTA, CDR2 FQGTGA.

The chain uses TRBV11-3 and TRBJ2-1; perhaps TRBD2 as D (5 bases). Germline V gives CDR1 SGHNT, CDR2 YENEEA. The CDR3 contains 13 residues. The V gene lost 7 bases and the J gene lost 4 bases, with 11 bases spanning the gap. The CDR3 spells CASTRGVYNEQFF. CDR3 sequence (DNA): TGTGCCAGCACCCGGGGAGTGTACAATGAGCAGTTCTTC.

The chain combines TRBV5-1 with TRBJ2-7; 9 bases agree with TRBD1. V shed 4 bases, J shed 6 bases, and the junction held 11 bases outside the gene matches. The V gene's germline CDR1 is SGHRS and CDR2 YFSETQ. This CDR3 contains 15 residues. DNA for the CDR3: TGCGCCAGCAGCGCCGAGGCCGGGACAGGGACCGAGCAGTACTTC. It translates to CASSAEAGTGTEQYF. Using reference TRBV5-1 and TRBJ2-7 for the parts outside the CDR3, the full variable domain is KAGVTQTPRYLIKTRGQQVTLSCSPISGHRSVSWYQQTPGQGLQFLFEYFSETQRNKGNFPGRFSGRQFSNSRSEMNVSTLELGDSALYLCASSAEAGTGTEQYFGPGTRLTVT.

This clone was found many times. The rearrangement links TRBV7-2 to TRBJ2-1, with D maybe TRBD2 (7 bases). CDR1 and CDR2 (germline): SGHTA, FQGNSA. Trimming took 5 bases from V and 2 from J, leaving 19 bases between them. The CDR3 is 17 amino acids. The CDR3: CASSRRGGPLTYNEQFF. The CDR3 DNA sequence: TGTGCCAGCAGCCGTAGGGGGGGCCCCTTAACCTACAATGAGCAGTTCTTC.

The rearrangement uses TRBV7-2 and TRBJ2-1, with TRBD1 identical over 9 bases. J gave up 7 bases and V 1 base, and 5 bases lay outside the gene matches. Germline CDR1 is SGHTA and CDR2 is FQGNSA. The CDR3 has 15 residues. Here the CDR3 DNA reads TGTGCCAGCAGCTTAGTGGGACAGGGCTTTAATGAGCAGTTCTTC. Amino acid sequence: CASSLVGQGFNEQFF.

A single count supports this clone. The DNA for the CDR3 is TGTGCCAGCAGCGAATTGGACGGGAGAAATAATTCACCCCTCCACTTT. It codes for CASSELDGRNNSPLHF. The V and J genes are TRBV7-9 and TRBJ1-6; unclear D gene. There are 16 residues in the CDR3. Germline CDR1 SEHNR, CDR2 FQNEAQ (reference sequence). Trimming removed 5 bases from V and 5 bases from J, with 16 bases in between. Full variable domain (remainder filled in from reference TRBV7-9 and TRBJ1-6): DTGVSQNPRHKITKRGQNVTFRCDPISEHNRLYWYRQTLGQGPEFLTYFQNEAQLEKSRLLSDRFSAERPKGSFSTLEIQRTEQGDSAMYLCASSELDGRNNSPLHFGNGTRLTVT.

In this sample, this clone turned up a few times. The chain is built from TRBV19 and TRBJ1-1, with D possibly being TRBD1 (5 bases). V was clipped by 5 bases and J by 6 bases, with 13 bases between them. The CDR3 runs to 13 residues. CDR1 is LNHDA and CDR2 is SQIVND in the germline V gene (reference sequence). CDR3 amino acids: CASSWQGYPEAFF. For the CDR3, the DNA is TGTGCCAGTAGTTGGCAGGGATACCCTGAAGCTTTCTTT.

The chain recombines TRBV5-5 with TRBJ1-1; D is ambiguous. The V end lost 0 bases, the J end lost 1 base, and 10 bases lay between the germline ends. The CDR3 extends over 15 amino acids. CDR1 is SGHKS, CDR2 YYEKEE, per germline (reference sequence). For the CDR3, the DNA is TGTGCCAGCAGCTTGGCCTCGGGGAGGAACACTGAAGCTTTCTTT. Protein: CASSLASGRNTEAFF.

The J gene is TRBJ1-2, the V gene TRBV5-8, with a weak D call TRBD1 (6 bases). CDR1 is SGHTS and CDR2 is YDEGEE in the germline V gene. There are 14 residues in the CDR3. V was clipped by 5 bases and J by 4 bases, with 15 bases between them. The CDR3 nucleotides read TGTGCCAGCAGAGCCTTCAGGGGCACCTATGGCTACACCTTC. Amino acids: CASRAFRGTYGYTF.

The chain has TRBV19 and TRBJ1-3; weak D call: TRBD1 (6 bases). From germline, CDR1 is LNHDA and CDR2 SQIVND (reference sequence). Trimming removed 9 bases at V and 4 bases at J, with 10 bases between. The CDR3 runs to 12 residues. This CDR3 reads CASGQLGNTIYF. CDR3 coding DNA: TGTGCCAGCGGACAGCTAGGAAACACCATATATTTT.

The CDR3 nucleotides are TGTGCCAGTAGTAGTAGTGGCGGGCTCTATGGCTACACCTTC. It codes for CASSSSGGLYGYTF. The chain carries TRBV19 and TRBJ1-2; D remains unclear. The CDR3 runs 14 residues. The germline V gene has CDR1 LNHDA and CDR2 SQIVND (reference sequence). The ends were cut back, 4 bases at V and 4 bases at J, with 13 bases in the middle.

This clone was counted once. The V and J genes are TRBV30 and TRBJ1-2; TRBD1 matches 8 bases. CDR1 GTSNPN and CDR2 SVGIG come from the germline V gene (reference sequence). CDR3 size: 14 residues. V shed 3 bases, J shed 1 base, and the junction held 4 bases outside the gene matches. The DNA of the CDR3 is TGTGCCTGGAGACGGGACAGGAGTAACTATGGCTACACCTTC. This sequence encodes CAWRRDRSNYGYTF.

This clone was recorded once. The chain couples TRBV2 to TRBJ2-5; 10 bases match TRBD2. V was clipped by 6 bases and J by 0 bases; unmatched bases: 10. CDR3 length equals 17 residues. Germline V gives CDR1 SNHLY, CDR2 FYNNEI. In DNA form, the CDR3 reads TGTGCCAGCAGCTCATTAGCGGGGGGCCCATACCAAGAGACCCAGTACTTC. Translation: CASSSLAGGPYQETQYF.

The genes are TRBV5-1 and TRBJ2-3, with a tentative D call TRBD2 (5 bases). Germline V gene lookup returns CDR1 SGHRS and CDR2 YFSETQ. V lost 4 bases, J lost 4 bases, and 22 bases lay in between. The CDR3 has 17 residues. CDR3 protein: CASSIGRRLDSPDTQYF. CDR3 DNA sequence: TGCGCCAGCAGCATCGGCCGCAGACTGGACTCACCAGATACGCAGTATTTT.

The gene calls are TRBV7-6 and TRBJ1-2; TRBD1 matches at 8 bases. The germline CDR1 and CDR2 sequences are SGHVS and FNYEAQ. This CDR3 contains 17 residues. Trimming removed 4 bases from V and 4 bases from J; junction bases left unmatched: 14. The CDR3 nucleotides are TGTGCCAGCAGCTCCTTGACCGGGACAGGAAGGAGCTATGGCTACACCTTC. It yields the protein CASSSLTGTGRSYGYTF.

This clone was observed once. V usage is TRBV19 and J usage is TRBJ1-2; 8 bases are a match to TRBD1. Germline trimming cut 2 bases from V and 8 bases from J; bases unmatched to any gene: 10. CDR3 size: 15 residues. Germline assignment: CDR1 LNHDA and CDR2 SQIVND (reference sequence). CDR3 sequence: CASSIRTGSPGGYTF. The CDR3 nucleotides read TGTGCCAGTAGTATAAGGACAGGGAGCCCCGGAGGCTACACCTTC.